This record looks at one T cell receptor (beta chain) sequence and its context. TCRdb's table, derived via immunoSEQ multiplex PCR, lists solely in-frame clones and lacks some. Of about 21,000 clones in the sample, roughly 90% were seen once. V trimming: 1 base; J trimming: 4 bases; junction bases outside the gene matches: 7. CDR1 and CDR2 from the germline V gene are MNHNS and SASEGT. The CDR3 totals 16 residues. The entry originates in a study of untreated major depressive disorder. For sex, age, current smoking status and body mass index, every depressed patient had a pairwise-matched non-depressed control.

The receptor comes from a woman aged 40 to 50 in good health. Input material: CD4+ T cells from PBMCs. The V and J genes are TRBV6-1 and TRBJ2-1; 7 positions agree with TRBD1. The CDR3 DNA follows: TGTGCCAGCAGTGAAGAGGCAGGGGGTTTTTACAATGAGCAGTTCTTC. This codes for CASSEEAGGFYNEQFF.